This TCR beta chain comes out of a study of T cell clonality in common variable immunodeficiency. The CDR3 has 14 residues. Germline CDR1 is SGHTA and CDR2 is FQGNSA. V lost 5 bases and J lost 5; bases outside the gene matches: 7. General observations from the study: Compared with healthy controls, CVID subjects showed increased TCRbeta clonality, mostly in about a third. Common variable immunodeficiency TCR beta sequences reportedly had fewer deletions and N-nucleotide insertions. Compared with controls, CVID subjects had fewer shared TCRbeta clones.

The data were produced by immunoSEQ multiplex PCR, yet TCRdb's version contains in-frame clones alone and is incomplete. The sample has approximately 81,000 clones, none seen only once. There are many counts of this clone. Its specificity is unknown. The CDR3 extends 3 residues past the end of the read, so its final part is completed from the germline J gene. Sequencing was done on a sample of peripheral blood mononuclear cells. The chain recombines TRBV7-2 with TRBJ2-5, with 8 bases that match TRBD2. This clonotype originated in a person aged 18 to 70 in good health. The CDR3 loop is CASSPRTSWETQYF. CDR3 DNA, as far as it was read: TGTGCCAGCAGCCCCCGGACTAGCTGGGAGACC.